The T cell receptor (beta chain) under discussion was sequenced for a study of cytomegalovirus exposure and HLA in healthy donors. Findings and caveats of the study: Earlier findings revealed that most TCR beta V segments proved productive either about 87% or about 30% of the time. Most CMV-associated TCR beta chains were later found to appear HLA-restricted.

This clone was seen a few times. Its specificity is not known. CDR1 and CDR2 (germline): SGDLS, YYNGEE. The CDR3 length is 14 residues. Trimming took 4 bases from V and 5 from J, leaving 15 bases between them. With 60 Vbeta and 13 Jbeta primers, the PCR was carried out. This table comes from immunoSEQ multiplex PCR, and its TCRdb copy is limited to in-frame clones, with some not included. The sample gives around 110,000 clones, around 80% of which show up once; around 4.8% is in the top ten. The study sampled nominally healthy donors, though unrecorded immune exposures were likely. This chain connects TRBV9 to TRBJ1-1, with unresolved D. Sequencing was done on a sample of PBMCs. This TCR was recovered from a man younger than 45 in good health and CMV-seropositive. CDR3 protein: CASSRVPPGTEAFF. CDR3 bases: TGTGCCAGCAGCCGAGTACCCCCGGGGACTGAAGCTTTCTTT.